Listed below are T cell receptor beta chains from one sample, sequenced in a study of T cell repertoires in cytomegalovirus infection. In TCRdb, the reads were re-called with MiXCR into one record per CDR3 protein. The profile shows about 770,000 distinct CDR3 sequences, just under 30% of them singletons. The antigens these receptors bind are not known. The specimen comprised cultured CD8+ T cells from PBMCs, sampled from culture after CMV antigen stimulation. All receptors come from a human donor in good health (CMV status not recorded). Some clones in this sample may be carry-over from other donors' samples. Both conserved end residues are part of each CDR3. A D gene is named only where the DNA matches it firmly. Clone size appears in some rows only: once, few, many, or a class for an expanded clone.

TRBV19	few	TRBJ1-5	.	CASSIRPANQPQHF	TGTGCCAGTAGTATCCGCCCGGCCAATCAGCCCCAGCATTTT
TRBV4-1	.	TRBJ2-7	TRBD1	CASSQEPGQGYEQYF	TGCGCCAGCAGCCAAGAGCCAGGACAGGGATACGAGCAGTACTTC
TRBV6-5	.	TRBJ1-4	.	CASSTGGGAGEKLFF	TGTGCCAGCTCGACCGGAGGGGGGGCAGGTGAAAAACTGTTTTTT
TRBV12-3/TRBV12-4	.	TRBJ1-1	.	CASILWGEAFF	TGTGCCAGCATCCTGTGGGGTGAAGCTTTCTTT
TRBV19	.	TRBJ2-5	.	CASADIPRETQYF	TGTGCCAGTGCGGACATCCCTCGGGAGACCCAGTACTTC
TRBV11-3	few	TRBJ2-1	.	CASSGEYNEQFF	TGTGCCAGCAGCGGGGAGTACAATGAGCAGTTCTTC
TRBV12-3/TRBV12-4	many	TRBJ2-2	.	CASSQTGTPFSGELFF	TGTGCCAGCAGCCAGACCGGGACACCGTTCTCCGGGGAGCTGTTTTTT
TRBV4-2	many	TRBJ2-5	TRBD2	CASSQEPSGGAETQYF	TGTGCCAGCAGCCAAGAGCCTAGCGGGGGGGCAGAGACCCAGTACTTC
TRBV4-3	.	TRBJ2-1	TRBD1	CASSQDWTKGARGWENEQFF	TGCGCCAGCAGCCAAGATTGGACAAAGGGGGCAAGGGGTTGGGAAAATGAGCAGTTCTTC
TRBV7-9	.	TRBJ2-5	TRBD2	CASSPRGGPETQYF	TGTGCCAGCAGCCCGCGGGGGGGCCCAGAGACCCAGTACTTC
TRBV7-9	.	TRBJ2-3	TRBD2	CASSPLADATPTQYF	TGTGCCAGCAGCCCGCTAGCGGATGCCACCCCTACGCAGTATTTT
TRBV7-9	medium-sized	TRBJ1-2	TRBD1	CASSFRQGANYGYTF	TGTGCCAGCAGCTTCCGACAGGGGGCTAACTATGGCTACACCTTC
TRBV20-1	.	TRBJ2-5	.	CSARDIGVSETQYF	TGCAGTGCTAGAGATATCGGGGTCTCGGAGACCCAGTACTTC
TRBV29-1	.	TRBJ1-1	TRBD1	CSVGGRGTGGPNAEAFF	TGCAGCGTTGGAGGAAGGGGGACAGGGGGCCCAAACGCTGAAGCTTTCTTT
TRBV19	few	TRBJ1-5	TRBD1	CASSRGQGGNSNQPQHF	TGTGCCAGTAGCCGCGGACAGGGGGGTAATAGCAATCAGCCCCAGCATTTT
TRBV6-5	.	TRBJ1-5	.	CASSYQKGVRQPQHF	TGTGCCAGCAGTTACCAAAAGGGTGTGAGGCAGCCCCAGCATTTT
TRBV7-9	.	TRBJ2-1	.	CASSNRDNEQFF	TGTGCCAGCAGCAACAGGGACAATGAGCAGTTCTTC
TRBV19	.	TRBJ1-2	TRBD1	CASSDRVVYGYTF	TGTGCCAGTAGTGACAGGGTAGTGTATGGCTACACCTTC
TRBV5-5	.	TRBJ1-2	TRBD1	CASSLAADRGPTKSSNYGYTF	TGTGCCAGCAGCTTGGCCGCGGACAGGGGGCCTACCAAGTCTTCTAACTATGGCTACACCTTC
TRBV7-2	few	TRBJ1-4	TRBD1	CASSLTGQDEQKLFF	TGTGCCAGCAGCCTAACCGGACAGGACGAACAAAAACTGTTTTTT
TRBV2	.	TRBJ1-2	.	CASSVFVADRTNYGYTF	TGTGCCAGCAGCGTCTTCGTTGCCGACAGGACTAACTATGGCTACACCTTC
TRBV7-9	.	TRBJ2-5	.	CASSPRVYAQETQYF	TGTGCCAGCAGCCCTAGGGTGTATGCCCAAGAGACCCAGTACTTC
TRBV5-3	.	TRBJ1-1	.	CASSLTPGVQDTEAFF	TGTGCCAGCAGCTTAACCCCGGGGGTGCAGGACACTGAAGCTTTCTTT
TRBV7-3	.	TRBJ2-2	.	CASSLGWTGELFF	TGTGCCAGCAGCTTAGGTTGGACCGGGGAGCTGTTTTTT
TRBV5-1	.	TRBJ2-1	TRBD2	CASSLHTSGKNNEQFF	TGCGCCAGCAGCTTGCATACTAGCGGGAAAAACAATGAGCAGTTCTTC
TRBV7-9	.	TRBJ1-4	TRBD1	CASSPMNRGVANEKLFF	TGTGCCAGCAGCCCCATGAACAGGGGGGTGGCTAATGAAAAACTGTTTTTT
TRBV7-9	many	TRBJ2-2	.	CASSSTANTGELFF	TGTGCCAGCAGCTCGACAGCGAACACCGGGGAGCTGTTTTTT
TRBV27	.	TRBJ2-3	.	CASSLLASDTQYF	TGTGCCAGCAGTTTGCTAGCATCAGATACGCAGTATTTT
TRBV27	few	TRBJ1-1	.	CASRQGINEAFF	TGTGCCAGCAGACAGGGAATAAATGAAGCTTTCTTT
TRBV27	.	TRBJ1-5	.	CASSLAGGWSSSNQPQHF	TGTGCCAGCAGTTTAGCGGGGGGATGGAGTAGTAGCAATCAGCCCCAGCATTTT
TRBV27	.	TRBJ1-2	.	CASSFFGPTSTGYTF	TGTGCCAGCAGTTTTTTTGGCCCTACCTCGACGGGCTACACCTTC
TRBV7-4	.	TRBJ1-1	.	CASSLREGRGPNTEAFF	TGTGCCAGCAGCTTAAGGGAGGGGAGGGGTCCCAACACTGAAGCTTTCTTT
TRBV7-2	many	TRBJ2-3	TRBD1	CASSSRQGPSTDTQYF	TGTGCCAGCAGCTCCCGACAGGGCCCTAGCACAGATACGCAGTATTTT
TRBV19	many	TRBJ1-1	.	CASSILNTEAFF	TGTGCCAGTAGTATTTTGAACACTGAAGCTTTCTTT
TRBV6-6	few	TRBJ1-6	.	CASSYGGPSYNSPLHF	TGTGCCAGCAGTTACGGGGGGCCTTCCTATAATTCACCCCTCCACTTT
TRBV7-8	many	TRBJ2-6	TRBD2	CASSRGGSGANVLTF	TGTGCCAGCAGTCGGGGGGGGTCTGGGGCCAACGTCCTGACTTTC
TRBV7-4	.	TRBJ2-3	.	CASSLVQVWGTDTQYF	TGTGCCAGCAGCCTAGTACAGGTGTGGGGCACAGATACGCAGTATTTT
TRBV18	few	TRBJ2-7	.	CASSPVGPYEQYF	TGTGCCAGCTCACCGGTGGGGCCCTACGAGCAGTACTTC
TRBV27	.	TRBJ1-1	TRBD1	CASRQTGPFTEAFF	TGTGCCAGCAGACAGACAGGGCCATTCACTGAAGCTTTCTTT
TRBV19	.	TRBJ1-1	TRBD1	CASSKETGVVEAFF	TGTGCCAGTAGTAAGGAGACAGGGGTGGTTGAAGCTTTCTTT
TRBV6-5	few	TRBJ1-5	.	CASSYSGFGQPQHF	TGTGCCAGCAGTTACTCGGGGTTTGGGCAGCCCCAGCATTTT
TRBV7-6	few	TRBJ1-1	.	CASRIGGGTEAFF	TGTGCCAGCCGCATCGGAGGGGGAACTGAAGCTTTCTTT
TRBV9	few	TRBJ2-1	.	CASSVGGGPDEQFF	TGTGCCAGCAGCGTTGGGGGGGGGCCCGATGAGCAGTTCTTC
TRBV7-9	.	TRBJ2-1	TRBD1	CASSAGQGGDEQFF	TGTGCCAGCAGCGCAGGACAGGGGGGCGATGAGCAGTTCTTC
TRBV7-3	many	TRBJ2-5	TRBD2	CASSLGTSGEETQYF	TGTGCCAGCAGCCTAGGGACTAGCGGGGAAGAGACCCAGTACTTC
TRBV7-3	.	TRBJ2-3	TRBD2	CASSMGGGSTDTQYF	TGTGCCAGCAGCATGGGCGGGGGTAGCACAGATACGCAGTATTTT